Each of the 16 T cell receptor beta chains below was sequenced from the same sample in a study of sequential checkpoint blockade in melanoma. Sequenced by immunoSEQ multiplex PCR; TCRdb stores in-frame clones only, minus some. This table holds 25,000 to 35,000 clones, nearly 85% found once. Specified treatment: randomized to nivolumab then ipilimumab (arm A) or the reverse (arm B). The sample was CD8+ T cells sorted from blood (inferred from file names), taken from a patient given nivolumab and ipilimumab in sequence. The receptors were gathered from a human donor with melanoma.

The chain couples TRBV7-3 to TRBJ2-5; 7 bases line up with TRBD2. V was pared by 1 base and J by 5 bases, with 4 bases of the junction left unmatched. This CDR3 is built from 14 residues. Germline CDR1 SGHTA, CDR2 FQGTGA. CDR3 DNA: TGTGCCAGCAGCTTAAGTGCGGGAGATGAGACCCAGTACTTC. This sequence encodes CASSLSAGDETQYF.

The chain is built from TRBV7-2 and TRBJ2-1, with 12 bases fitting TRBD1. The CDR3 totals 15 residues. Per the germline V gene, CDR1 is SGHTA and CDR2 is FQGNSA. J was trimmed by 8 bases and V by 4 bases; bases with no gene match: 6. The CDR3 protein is CASSSGTGGVDEQFF. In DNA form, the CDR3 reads TGTGCCAGCAGCTCCGGGACAGGGGGCGTAGATGAGCAGTTCTTC.

CDR3 region: CASRWASGYGYTF. CDR3 sequence (DNA): TGTGCCAGCAGGTGGGCTTCTGGCTATGGCTACACCTTC. The chain couples TRBV27 to TRBJ1-2; D is ambiguous. From germline, CDR1 is MNHEY and CDR2 SMNVEV (reference sequence). This CDR3 comprises 13 residues. Trimming took 6 bases from V and 4 from J, leaving 12 bases between them.

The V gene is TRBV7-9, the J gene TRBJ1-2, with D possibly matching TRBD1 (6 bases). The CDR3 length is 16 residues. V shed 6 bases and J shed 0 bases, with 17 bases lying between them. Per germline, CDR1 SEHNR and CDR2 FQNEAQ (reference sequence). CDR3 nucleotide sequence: TGTGCCAGCAGTAGCCAGGGGTTCCCAGCTAACTATGGCTACACCTTC. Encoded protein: CASSSQGFPANYGYTF.

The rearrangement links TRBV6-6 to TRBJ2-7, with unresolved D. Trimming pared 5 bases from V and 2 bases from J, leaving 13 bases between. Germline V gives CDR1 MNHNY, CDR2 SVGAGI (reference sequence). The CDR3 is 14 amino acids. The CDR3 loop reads CASSPPDIPYEQYF. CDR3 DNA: TGTGCCAGCAGTCCACCTGACATTCCCTACGAGCAGTACTTC.

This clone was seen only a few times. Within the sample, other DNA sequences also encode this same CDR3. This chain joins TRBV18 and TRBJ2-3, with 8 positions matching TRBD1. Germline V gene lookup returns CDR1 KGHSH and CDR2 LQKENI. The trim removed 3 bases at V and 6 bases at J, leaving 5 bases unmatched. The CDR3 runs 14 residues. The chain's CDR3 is CASSPAGGRDTQYF. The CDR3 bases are TGTGCCAGCTCACCCGCAGGGGGCCGGGATACGCAGTATTTT.

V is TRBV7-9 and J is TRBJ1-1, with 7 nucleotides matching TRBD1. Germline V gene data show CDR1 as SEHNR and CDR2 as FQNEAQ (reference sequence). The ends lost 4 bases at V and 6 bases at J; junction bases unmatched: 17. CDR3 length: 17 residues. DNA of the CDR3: TGTGCCAGCAGCTCGGAAGTGGAGACAGGGCTGGAGGCTGAAGCTTTCTTT. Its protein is CASSSEVETGLEAEAFF.

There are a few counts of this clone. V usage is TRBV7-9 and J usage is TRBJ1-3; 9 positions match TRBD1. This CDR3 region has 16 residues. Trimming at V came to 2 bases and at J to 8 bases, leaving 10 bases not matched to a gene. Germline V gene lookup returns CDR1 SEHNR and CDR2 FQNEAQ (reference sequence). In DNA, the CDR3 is TGTGCCAGCAGCTTAACAGAATCGGGACAGGGACACACCATATATTTT. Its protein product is CASSLTESGQGHTIYF.

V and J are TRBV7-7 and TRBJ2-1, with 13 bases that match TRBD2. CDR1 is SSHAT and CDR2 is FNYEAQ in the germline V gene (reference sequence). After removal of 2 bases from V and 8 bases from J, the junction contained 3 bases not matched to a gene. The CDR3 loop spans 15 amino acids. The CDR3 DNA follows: TGTGCCAGCAGCTTAACTAGCGGGGGGGCCGATGAGCAGTTCTTC. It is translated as CASSLTSGGADEQFF.

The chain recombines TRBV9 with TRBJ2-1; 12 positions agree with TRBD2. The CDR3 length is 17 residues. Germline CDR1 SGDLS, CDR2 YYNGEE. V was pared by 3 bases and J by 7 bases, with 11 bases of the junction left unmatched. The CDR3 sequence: CASSAMTSGSRVNEQFF. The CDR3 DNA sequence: TGTGCCAGCAGCGCCATGACTAGCGGGAGTCGGGTTAATGAGCAGTTCTTC.

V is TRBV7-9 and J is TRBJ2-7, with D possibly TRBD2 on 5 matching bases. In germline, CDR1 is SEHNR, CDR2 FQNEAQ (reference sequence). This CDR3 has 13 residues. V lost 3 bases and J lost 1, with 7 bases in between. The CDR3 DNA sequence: TGTGCCAGCAGCTTTGAGGGTTCCTACGAGCAGTACTTC. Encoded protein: CASSFEGSYEQYF.

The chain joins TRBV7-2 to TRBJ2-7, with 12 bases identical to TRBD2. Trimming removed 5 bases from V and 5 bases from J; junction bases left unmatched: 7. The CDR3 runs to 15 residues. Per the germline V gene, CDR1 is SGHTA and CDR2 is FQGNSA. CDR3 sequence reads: CASSRLAGGPHEQYF. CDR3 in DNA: TGTGCCAGCAGCCGCCTAGCGGGAGGGCCCCACGAGCAGTACTTC.

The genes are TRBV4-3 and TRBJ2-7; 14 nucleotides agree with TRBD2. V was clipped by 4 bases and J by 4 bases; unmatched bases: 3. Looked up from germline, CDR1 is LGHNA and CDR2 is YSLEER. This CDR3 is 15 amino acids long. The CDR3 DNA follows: TGCGCCAGCAGCCGAGGGACTAGCGGGAGTTACGAGCAGTACTTC. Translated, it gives CASSRGTSGSYEQYF.

The CDR3 bases are TGTGCCAGCAGTAAACTCCACAGTATCTCTGGAAACACCATATATTTT. Translation gives CASSKLHSISGNTIYF. This chain joins TRBV6-6 and TRBJ1-3; D not certain. This CDR3 is 16 amino acids long. Looked up from germline, CDR1 is MNHNY and CDR2 is SVGAGI (reference sequence). V was shortened by 5 bases and J by 0 bases, with 14 bases between the two germline ends.

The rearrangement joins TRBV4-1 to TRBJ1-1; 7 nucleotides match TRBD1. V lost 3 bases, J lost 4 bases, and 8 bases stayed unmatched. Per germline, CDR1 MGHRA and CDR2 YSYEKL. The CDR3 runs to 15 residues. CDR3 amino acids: CASSHVRGVGTEAFF. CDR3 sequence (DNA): TGCGCCAGCAGCCACGTCAGGGGGGTAGGCACTGAAGCTTTCTTT.

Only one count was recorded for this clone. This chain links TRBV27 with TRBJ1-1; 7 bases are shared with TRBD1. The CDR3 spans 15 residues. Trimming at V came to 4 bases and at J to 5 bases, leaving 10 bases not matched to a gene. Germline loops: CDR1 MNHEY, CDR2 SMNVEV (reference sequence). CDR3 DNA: TGTGCCAGCAGTTCCCTTACAGGGGCCGGGACTGAAGCTTTCTTT. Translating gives CASSSLTGAGTEAFF.